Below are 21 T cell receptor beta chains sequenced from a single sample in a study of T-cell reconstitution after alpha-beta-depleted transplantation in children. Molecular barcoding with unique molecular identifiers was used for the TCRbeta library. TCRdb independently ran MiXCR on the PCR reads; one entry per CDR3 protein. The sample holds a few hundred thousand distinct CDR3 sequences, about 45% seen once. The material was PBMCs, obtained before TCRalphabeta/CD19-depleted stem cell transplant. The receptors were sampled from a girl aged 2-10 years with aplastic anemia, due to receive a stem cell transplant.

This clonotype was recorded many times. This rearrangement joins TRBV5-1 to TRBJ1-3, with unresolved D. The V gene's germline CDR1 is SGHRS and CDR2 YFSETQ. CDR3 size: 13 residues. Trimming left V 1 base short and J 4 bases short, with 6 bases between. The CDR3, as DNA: TGCGCCAGCAGCTTGTCACAGGGAAACACCATATATTTT. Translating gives CASSLSQGNTIYF.

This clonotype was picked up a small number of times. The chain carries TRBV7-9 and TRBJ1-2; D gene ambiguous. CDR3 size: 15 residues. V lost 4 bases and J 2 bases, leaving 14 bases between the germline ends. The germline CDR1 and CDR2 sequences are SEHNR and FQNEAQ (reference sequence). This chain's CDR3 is CASSSTETLNYGYTF. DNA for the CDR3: TGTGCCAGCAGCTCCACAGAGACTCTAAACTATGGCTACACCTTC.

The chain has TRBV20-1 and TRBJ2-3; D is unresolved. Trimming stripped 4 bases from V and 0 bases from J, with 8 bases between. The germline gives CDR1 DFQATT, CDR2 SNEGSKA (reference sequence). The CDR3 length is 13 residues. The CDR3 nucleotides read TGCAGTGCTACGCTTTCTAGCACAGATACGCAGTATTTT. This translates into CSATLSSTDTQYF.

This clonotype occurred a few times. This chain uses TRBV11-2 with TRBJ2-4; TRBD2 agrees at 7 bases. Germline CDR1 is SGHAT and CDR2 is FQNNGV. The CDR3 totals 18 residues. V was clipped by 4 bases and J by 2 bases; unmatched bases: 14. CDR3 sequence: CASSSRSGGGQTKNIQYF. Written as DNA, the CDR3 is TGTGCCAGCAGCTCACGTTCGGGGGGAGGTCAAACCAAAAACATTCAGTACTTC.

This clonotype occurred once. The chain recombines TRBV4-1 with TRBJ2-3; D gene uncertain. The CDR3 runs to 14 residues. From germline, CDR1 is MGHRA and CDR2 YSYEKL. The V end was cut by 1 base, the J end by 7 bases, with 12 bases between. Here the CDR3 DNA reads TGCGCCAGCAGCCAAGTGGGAATGGTAAATACGCAGTATTTT. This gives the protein CASSQVGMVNTQYF.

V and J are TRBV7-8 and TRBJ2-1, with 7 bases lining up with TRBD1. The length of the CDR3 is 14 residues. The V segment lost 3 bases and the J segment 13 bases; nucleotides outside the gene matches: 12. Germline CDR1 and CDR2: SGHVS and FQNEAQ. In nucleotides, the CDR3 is TGTGCCAGCAGCTTGGACACAGGGGTCCCGAAACAGTTCTTC. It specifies CASSLDTGVPKQFF.

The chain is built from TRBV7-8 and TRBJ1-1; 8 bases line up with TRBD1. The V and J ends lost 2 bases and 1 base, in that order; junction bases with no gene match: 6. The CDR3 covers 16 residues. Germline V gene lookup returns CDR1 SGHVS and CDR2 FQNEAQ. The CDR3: CASSLILTGENTEAFF. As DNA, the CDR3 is TGTGCCAGCAGCTTAATCCTGACAGGGGAGAACACTGAAGCTTTCTTT.

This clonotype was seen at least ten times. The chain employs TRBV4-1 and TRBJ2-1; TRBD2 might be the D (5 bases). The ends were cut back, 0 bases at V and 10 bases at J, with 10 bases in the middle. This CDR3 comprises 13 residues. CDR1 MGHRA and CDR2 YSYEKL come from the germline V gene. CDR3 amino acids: CASSQDVPSEQFF. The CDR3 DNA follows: TGCGCCAGCAGCCAAGATGTGCCTAGCGAGCAGTTCTTC.

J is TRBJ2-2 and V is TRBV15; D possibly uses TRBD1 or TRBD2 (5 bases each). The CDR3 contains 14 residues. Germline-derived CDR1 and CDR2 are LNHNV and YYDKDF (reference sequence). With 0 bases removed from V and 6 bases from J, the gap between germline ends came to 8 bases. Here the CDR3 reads CATSRDGGPGELFF. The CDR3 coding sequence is TGTGCCACCAGCAGAGATGGGGGTCCCGGGGAGCTGTTTTTT.

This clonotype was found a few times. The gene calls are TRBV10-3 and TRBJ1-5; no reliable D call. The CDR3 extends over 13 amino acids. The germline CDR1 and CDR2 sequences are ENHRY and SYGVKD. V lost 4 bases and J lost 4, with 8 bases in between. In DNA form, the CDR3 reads TGTGCCATCAGTGCAGGAACGAATCAGCCCCAGCATTTT. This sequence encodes CAISAGTNQPQHF.

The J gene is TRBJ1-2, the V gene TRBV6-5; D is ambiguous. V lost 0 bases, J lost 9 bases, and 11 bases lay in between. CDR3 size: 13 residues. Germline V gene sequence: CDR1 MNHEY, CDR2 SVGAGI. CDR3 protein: CASSYSTERSYTF. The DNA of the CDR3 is TGTGCCAGCAGTTACTCAACAGAAAGGAGCTACACCTTC.

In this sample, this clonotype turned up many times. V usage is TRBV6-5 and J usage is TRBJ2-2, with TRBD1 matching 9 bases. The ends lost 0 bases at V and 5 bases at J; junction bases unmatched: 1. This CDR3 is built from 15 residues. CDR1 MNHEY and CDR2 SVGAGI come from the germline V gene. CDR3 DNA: TGTGCCAGCAGTTACTCACAGGGGGCAACCGGGGAGCTGTTTTTT. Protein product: CASSYSQGATGELFF.

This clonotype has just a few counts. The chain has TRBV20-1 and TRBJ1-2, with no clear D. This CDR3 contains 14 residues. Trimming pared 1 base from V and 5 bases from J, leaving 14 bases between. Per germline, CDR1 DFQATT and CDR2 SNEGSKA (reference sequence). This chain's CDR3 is CSARGLWSSYGYTF. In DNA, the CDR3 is TGCAGTGCTAGAGGCCTTTGGAGTTCGTATGGCTACACCTTC.

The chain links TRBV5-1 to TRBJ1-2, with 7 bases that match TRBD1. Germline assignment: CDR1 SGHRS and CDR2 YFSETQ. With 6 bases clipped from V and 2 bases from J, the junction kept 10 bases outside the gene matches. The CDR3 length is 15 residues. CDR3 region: CASTPREGANYGYTF. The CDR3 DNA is TGCGCCAGCACCCCCCGGGAGGGGGCGAACTATGGCTACACCTTC.

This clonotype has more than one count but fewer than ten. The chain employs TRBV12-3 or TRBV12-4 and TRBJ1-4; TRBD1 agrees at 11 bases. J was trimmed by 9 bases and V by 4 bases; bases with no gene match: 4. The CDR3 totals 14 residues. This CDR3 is CASSSGTGGKKLFF. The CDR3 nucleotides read TGTGCCAGCAGTTCGGGGACAGGGGGGAAAAAACTGTTTTTT.

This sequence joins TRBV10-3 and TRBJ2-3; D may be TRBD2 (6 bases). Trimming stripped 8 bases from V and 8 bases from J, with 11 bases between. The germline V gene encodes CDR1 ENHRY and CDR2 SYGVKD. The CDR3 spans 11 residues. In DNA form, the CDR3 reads TGTGCCATCGGCGGGGCTTTTACGCAGTATTTT. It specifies CAIGGAFTQYF.

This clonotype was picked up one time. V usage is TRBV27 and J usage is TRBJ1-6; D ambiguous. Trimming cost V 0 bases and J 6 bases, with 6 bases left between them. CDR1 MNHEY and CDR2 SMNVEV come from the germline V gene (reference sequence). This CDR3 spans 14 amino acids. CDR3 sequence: CASSLSRRNSPLHF. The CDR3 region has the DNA TGTGCCAGCAGTTTATCACGGCGTAATTCACCCCTCCACTTT.

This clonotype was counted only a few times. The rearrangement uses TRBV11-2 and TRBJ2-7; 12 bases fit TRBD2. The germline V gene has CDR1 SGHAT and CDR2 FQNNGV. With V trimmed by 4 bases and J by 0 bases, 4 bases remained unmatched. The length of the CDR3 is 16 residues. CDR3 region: CASSSGTSGSSYEQYF. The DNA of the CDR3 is TGTGCCAGCAGCTCTGGGACTAGCGGGTCCTCCTACGAGCAGTACTTC. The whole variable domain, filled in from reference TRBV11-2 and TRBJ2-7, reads EAGVAQSPRYKIIEKRQSVAFWCNPISGHATLYWYQQILGQGPKLLIQFQNNGVVDDSQLPKDRFSAERLKGVDSTLKIQPAKLEDSAVYLCASSSGTSGSSYEQYFGPGTRLTVT.

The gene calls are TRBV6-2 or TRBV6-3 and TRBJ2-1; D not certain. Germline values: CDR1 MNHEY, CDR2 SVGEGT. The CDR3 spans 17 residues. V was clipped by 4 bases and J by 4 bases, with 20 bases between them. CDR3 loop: CASSSSPTRPRYNEQFF. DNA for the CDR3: TGTGCCAGCAGTTCGTCCCCGACTCGACCCAGATACAATGAGCAGTTCTTC.

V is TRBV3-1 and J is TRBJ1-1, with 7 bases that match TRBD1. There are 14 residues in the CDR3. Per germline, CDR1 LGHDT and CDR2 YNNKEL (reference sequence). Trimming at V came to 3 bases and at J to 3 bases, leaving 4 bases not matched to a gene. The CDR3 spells CASSQLGQDTEAFF. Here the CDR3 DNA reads TGTGCCAGCAGCCAGTTAGGACAGGACACTGAAGCTTTCTTT.

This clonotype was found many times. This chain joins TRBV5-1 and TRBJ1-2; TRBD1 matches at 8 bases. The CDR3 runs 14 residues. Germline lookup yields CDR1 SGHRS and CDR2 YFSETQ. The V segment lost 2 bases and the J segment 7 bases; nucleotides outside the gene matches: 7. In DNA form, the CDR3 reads TGCGCCAGCAGCTTTGGACAGGGTAACGGTGGCTACACCTTC. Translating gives CASSFGQGNGGYTF.